The source of this T cell receptor beta chain is a study of T cell repertoires in aging, cancer and after chemotherapy (dated 2019 in TCRdb). About the investigation overall: The donors fell into six age groups ranging from 30 or younger to 70 or older, and each group had at least three individuals. In total, the full dataset held millions of TCR reads. Control TCR repertoires from healthy donors were recorded over several months to years, and clear clonal overlap was observed across re-sampling. To look at immunoaging and at how T cells reconstitute after chemotherapy, the study profiled TCR beta repertoires in peripheral blood from both healthy donors and cancer patients. A cohort of 200 to 250 cancer patients (around 93 with hematological and 124 with solid cancers) was assembled, and 95 healthy donors were included as a reference group.

Note on this clonotype: There is no known antigen for this receptor. No base quality values were provided; no much bigger clone lies one nucleotide off.

The study at large found these results: According to the authors, the repertoire data do not permit conclusions about immunological memory after chemotherapy. In both cancer cohorts, the median generation probability rose over the chemotherapy interval, which suggests that the repertoire was reconstituted through rebound thymic output. Declining TCR diversity with age in healthy donors was mainly explained by loss of richness; in cancer patients, loss of evenness also contributed. Compared with age-matched healthy donors, untreated patients with hematological or solid cancers had significantly lower TCR diversity and higher clonality in blood.

Rearranged TRB sequences spanning V, D and J segments were amplified in a multiplex touch-down PCR with a mixed TRB-A/B primer pool. Illumina adapters and sample indices were attached to the amplicons in two consecutive PCR reactions using Phusion HS II polymerase. Amplicons were gel-purified using the NucleoSpin Gel and PCR Clean-up kit and were subsequently checked with Qubit and an Agilent 2100 Bioanalyzer. Libraries were sequenced on an Illumina MiSeq using 600-cycle, single-indexed, paired-end runs. As for the original processing: MiXCR versions 2.12 and 3.0.5 were used to process TRB sequences. Each unique CDR3 nucleotide sequence was counted as one clone, and only productive sequences with at least two reads were retained. Repertoire metrics included Shannon diversity, evenness, clonality (one minus evenness), and alpha-parameterized diversity profiles from alpha 0 to 5. The IGoR algorithm was used to calculate generation probabilities for clones in the paired samples taken before and after chemotherapy. TCRdb reran the public reads through fastp at Q25 and MiXCR, keeping productive beta chains. CDR3 protein duplicates are merged, each entry listing the most common genes and DNA. TCRdb, not the authors, supplied the V and J calls. Present in this sample are some 8,000 distinct CDR3 sequences, about 32% of which were seen just once. Together, the top ten hold around 10% of the sample.

From the germline V gene (reference sequence), CDR1 is SEHNR and CDR2 is FQNEAQ. From the cysteine through the phenylalanine, the CDR3 covers 17 amino acids. CDR3 DNA only is kept here, 51 bases in frame from base 1. Between the V and J ends, shortened by 5 bases and 4 bases respectively, the junction contains 23 bases. Genomic DNA extracted from peripheral blood, rather than sorted cells or RNA, was used as the source for amplification of TCR beta rearrangements. The source is a human donor in good health. The receptor chain draws on TRBV7-9 and TRBJ2-5; the best D guess is TRBD1, with 7 bases matching. Specimen: blood. The nucleotide sequence is TGTGCCAGCAGCCCAGGGAGCCAGGGGGGTCTATCAGAGACCCAGTACTTC. Translated, it gives CASSPGSQGGLSETQYF.